These T cell receptor beta chains were read from a single sample in a study of cytomegalovirus exposure and HLA in healthy donors. TCRdb keeps only in-frame clones here, not all; method: immunoSEQ multiplex PCR. Altogether some 90,000 clones are present, around 96% being singletons, with the ten largest covering less than 0.8%. The sample taken for sequencing was PBMCs. These receptors were taken from a man aged 18 to 30 in good health and CMV-seronegative. The CDR3 runs from the conserved cysteine through the conserved F or W. D genes are given only for firm matches.

>15|TRBD1|TRBJ2-7|TRBV28
TGTGCCAGCAGTTTCCAAACAGGGGTGACTAACGAGCAGTACTTC
CASSFQTGVTNEQYF
>15|TRBD1|TRBJ1-2|TRBV7-2
TGTGCCAGCAGCTTACCAGGACAGGGGCTTGCTGGCTACACCTTC
CASSLPGQGLAGYTF
>17|TRBD2|TRBJ2-2|TRBV11-2
TGTGCCAGCAGGTCCTCCGCCGGGACTAGTTACACCGGGGAGCTGTTTTTT
CASRSSAGTSYTGELFF
>14|TRBD1|TRBJ1-5|TRBV10-3
TGTGCCATCAGTCCAGACAGGGGGGATCAGCCCCAGCATTTT
CAISPDRGDQPQHF
>14|TRBD2|TRBJ2-3|TRBV10-3
TGTGCCATCAGTGTTACTAGCGGCACAGATACGCAGTATTTT
CAISVTSGTDTQYF
>15|-|TRBJ2-1|TRBV9
TGTGCCAGCAGCGTAGAGGGGGGAGGGCTTGCGAAATACTTCTTC
CASSVEGGGLAKYFF
>16|-|TRBJ1-4|TRBV4-3
TGCGCCAGCAGCCACCGTTCCCAGGGCTATGGTGAAAAACTGTTTTTT
CASSHRSQGYGEKLFF
>15|TRBD1|TRBJ1-2|TRBV7-8
TGTGCCAGCAGCTTTTCGGGACAGGCCAACTATGGCTACACCTTC
CASSFSGQANYGYTF
>16|-|TRBJ2-1|TRBV6-1
TGTGCCAGCAGTGTCTTAGGGGCAGGGGCGAGCAATGAGCAGTTCTTC
CASSVLGAGASNEQFF
>13|TRBD1|TRBJ1-1|TRBV11-2
TGTGCCAGCAGCTTTCGTGGGACAGGGGAAGCTTTCTTT
CASSFRGTGEAFF
>14|-|TRBJ2-3|TRBV7-8
TGTGCCAGCAGCTTCCAGGGTCGCACAGATACGCAGTATTTT
CASSFQGRTDTQYF
>15|-|TRBJ2-3|TRBV4-1
TGCGCCAGCAGCCAAGACCCCCAGGCCACAGATACGCAGTATTTT
CASSQDPQATDTQYF
>17|TRBD2|TRBJ2-3|TRBV5-1
TGCGCCAGCAGCTTAGGACTAGGAGACCCGAGCACAGATACGCAGTATTTT
CASSLGLGDPSTDTQYF
>13|TRBD1|TRBJ2-5|TRBV6-5
TGTGCCAGCAGCAGGGGACAGAAAGAGACCCAGTACTTC
CASSRGQKETQYF
>15|TRBD2|TRBJ2-5|TRBV6-5
TGTGCCAGCAGATCTGGGAGGGCCTACATAGAGACCCAGTACTTC
CASRSGRAYIETQYF
>18|-|TRBJ2-1|TRBV30
TGTGCCTGGAGTGACCCCTCCCGGAGGAGGGGGGGGGTAGATGAGCAGTTCTTC
CAWSDPSRRRGGVDEQFF
>15|-|TRBJ2-3|TRBV5-4
TGTGCCAGCAGCTTGGCGGGAGCAGGCACAGATACGCAGTATTTT
CASSLAGAGTDTQYF
>17|TRBD2|TRBJ2-1|TRBV4-1
TGCGCCAGCAGCCACAAGGTTATAGCGGGACTCGAGAATGAGCAGTTCTTC
CASSHKVIAGLENEQFF
>13|-|TRBJ2-3|TRBV7-3
TGTGCCAGCAGCCTGTCCCCGGGAGATACGCAGTATTTT
CASSLSPGDTQYF
>19|TRBD1|TRBJ1-5|TRBV19
TGTGCCAGTAGTATAGATAAATGGACAGGGTTAGTTGGCAATCAGCCCCAGCATTTT
CASSIDKWTGLVGNQPQHF
>15|-|TRBJ2-2|TRBV7-9
TGTGCCAGCAGCCCCGGTAGCACCAAGACCGGGGAGCTGTTTTTT
CASSPGSTKTGELFF
>13|-|TRBJ2-1|TRBV2
TGTGCCAGCCTAAAGGGGCGAGACAATGAGCAGTTCTTC
CASLKGRDNEQFF
>15|-|TRBJ1-3|TRBV30
TGTGCCTGGAGGGGTACAGGGAAACCTGGAAACACCATATATTTT
CAWRGTGKPGNTIYF